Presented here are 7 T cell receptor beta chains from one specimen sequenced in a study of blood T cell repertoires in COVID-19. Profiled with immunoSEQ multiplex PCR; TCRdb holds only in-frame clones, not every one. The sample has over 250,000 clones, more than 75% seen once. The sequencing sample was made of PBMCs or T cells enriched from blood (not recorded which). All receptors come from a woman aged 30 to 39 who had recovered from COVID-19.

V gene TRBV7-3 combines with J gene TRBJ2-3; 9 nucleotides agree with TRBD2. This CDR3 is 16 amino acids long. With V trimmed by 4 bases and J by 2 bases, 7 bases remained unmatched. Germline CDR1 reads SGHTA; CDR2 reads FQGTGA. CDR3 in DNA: TGTGCCAGCAGCTCTCTGCGGGGGGGCCCCACAGATACGCAGTATTTT. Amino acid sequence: CASSSLRGGPTDTQYF.

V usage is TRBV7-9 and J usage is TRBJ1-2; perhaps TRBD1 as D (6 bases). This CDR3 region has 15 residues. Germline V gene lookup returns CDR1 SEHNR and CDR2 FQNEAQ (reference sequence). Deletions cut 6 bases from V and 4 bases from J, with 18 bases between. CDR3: CASSTTGNKGYGYTF. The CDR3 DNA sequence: TGTGCCAGCAGTACTACAGGGAACAAAGGCTATGGCTACACCTTC.

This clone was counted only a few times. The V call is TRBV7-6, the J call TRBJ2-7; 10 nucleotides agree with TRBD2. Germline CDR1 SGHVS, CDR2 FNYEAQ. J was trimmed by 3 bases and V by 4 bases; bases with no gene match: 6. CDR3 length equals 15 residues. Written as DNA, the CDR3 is TGTGCCAGCAGCTACAGCGGGGGGGCCTTCTACGAGCAGTACTTC. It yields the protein CASSYSGGAFYEQYF.

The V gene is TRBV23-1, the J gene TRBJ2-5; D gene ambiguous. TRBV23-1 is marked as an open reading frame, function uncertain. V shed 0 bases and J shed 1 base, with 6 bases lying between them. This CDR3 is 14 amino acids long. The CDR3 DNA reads TGCGCCAGCAGTCAATCTTGGGCCCAAGAGACCCAGTACTTC. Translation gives CASSQSWAQETQYF.

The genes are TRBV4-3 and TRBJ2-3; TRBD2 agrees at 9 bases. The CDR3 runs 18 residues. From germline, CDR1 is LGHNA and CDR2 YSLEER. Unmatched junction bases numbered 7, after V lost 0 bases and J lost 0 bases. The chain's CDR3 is CASSQDRDSGGSTDTQYF. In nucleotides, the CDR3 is TGCGCCAGCAGCCAAGATCGTGATAGCGGGGGCAGCACAGATACGCAGTATTTT.

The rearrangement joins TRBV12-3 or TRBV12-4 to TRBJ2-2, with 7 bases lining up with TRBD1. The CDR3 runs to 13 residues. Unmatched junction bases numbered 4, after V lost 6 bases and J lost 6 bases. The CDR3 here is CASRTGSAGELFF. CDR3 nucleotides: TGTGCCAGCAGGACAGGGAGCGCCGGGGAGCTGTTTTTT.

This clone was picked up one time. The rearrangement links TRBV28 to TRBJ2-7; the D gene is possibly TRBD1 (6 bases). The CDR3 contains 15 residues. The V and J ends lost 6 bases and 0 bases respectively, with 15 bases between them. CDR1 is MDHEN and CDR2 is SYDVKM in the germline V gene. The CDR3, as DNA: TGTGCCAGCAGCCTCGGACAGTTGAGCTCCTACGAGCAGTACTTC. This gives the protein CASSLGQLSSYEQYF. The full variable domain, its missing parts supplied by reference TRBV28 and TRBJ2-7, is DVKVTQSSRYLVKRTGEKVFLECVQDMDHENMFWYRQDPGLGLRLIYFSYDVKMKEKGDIPEGYSVSREKKERFSLILESASTNQTSMYLCASSLGQLSSYEQYFGPGTRLTVT.